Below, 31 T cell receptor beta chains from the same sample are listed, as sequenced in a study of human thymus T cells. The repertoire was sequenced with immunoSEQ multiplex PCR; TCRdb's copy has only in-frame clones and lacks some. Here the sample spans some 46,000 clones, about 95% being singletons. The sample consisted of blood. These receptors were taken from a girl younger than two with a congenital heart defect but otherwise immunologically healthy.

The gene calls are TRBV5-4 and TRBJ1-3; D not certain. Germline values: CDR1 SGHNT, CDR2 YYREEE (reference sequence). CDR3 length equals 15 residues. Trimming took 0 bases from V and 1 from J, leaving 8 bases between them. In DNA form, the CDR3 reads TGTGCCAGCAGCTTGGAGGGTAGATCTGGAAACACCATATATTTT. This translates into CASSLEGRSGNTIYF.

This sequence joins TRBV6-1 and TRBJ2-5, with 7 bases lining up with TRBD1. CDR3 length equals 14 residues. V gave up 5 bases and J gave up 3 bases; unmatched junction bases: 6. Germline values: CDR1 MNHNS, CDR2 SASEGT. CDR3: CASSPSRGKETQYF. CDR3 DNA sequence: TGTGCCAGCAGTCCCAGCAGGGGGAAAGAGACCCAGTACTTC.

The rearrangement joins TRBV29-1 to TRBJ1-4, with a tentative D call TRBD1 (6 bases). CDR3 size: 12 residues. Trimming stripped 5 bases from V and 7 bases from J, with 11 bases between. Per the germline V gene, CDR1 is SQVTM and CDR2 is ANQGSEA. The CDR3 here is CSVQGSGEKLFF. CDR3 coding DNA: TGCAGCGTTCAGGGGTCTGGTGAAAAACTGTTTTTT.

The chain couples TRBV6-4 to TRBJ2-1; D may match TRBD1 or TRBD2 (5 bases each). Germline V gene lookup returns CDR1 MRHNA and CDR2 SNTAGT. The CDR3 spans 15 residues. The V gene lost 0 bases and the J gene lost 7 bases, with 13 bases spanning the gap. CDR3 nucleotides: TGTGCCAGCAGTGACTCGATGTCGAGGGGAAATGAGCAGTTCTTC. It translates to CASSDSMSRGNEQFF.

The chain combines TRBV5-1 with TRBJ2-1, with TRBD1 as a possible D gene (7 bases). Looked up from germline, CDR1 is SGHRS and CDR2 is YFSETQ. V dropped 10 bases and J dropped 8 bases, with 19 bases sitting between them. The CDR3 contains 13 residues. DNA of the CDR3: TGCGCCGGAAGTCCGGGAGACAGGGATGAGCAGTTCTTC. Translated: CAGSPGDRDEQFF. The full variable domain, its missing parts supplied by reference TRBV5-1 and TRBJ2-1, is KAGVTQTPRYLIKTRGQQVTLSCSPISGHRSVSWYQQTPGQGLQFLFEYFSETQRNKGNFPGRFSGRQFSNSRSEMNVSTLELGDSALYLCAGSPGDRDEQFFGPGTRLTVL.

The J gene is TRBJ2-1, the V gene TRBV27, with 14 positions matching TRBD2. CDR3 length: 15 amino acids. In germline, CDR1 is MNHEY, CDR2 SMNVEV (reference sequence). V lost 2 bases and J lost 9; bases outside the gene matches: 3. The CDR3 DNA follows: TGTGCCAGCAGTTTAGGACTAGCGGGAGGAATTGAGCAGTTCTTC. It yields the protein CASSLGLAGGIEQFF.

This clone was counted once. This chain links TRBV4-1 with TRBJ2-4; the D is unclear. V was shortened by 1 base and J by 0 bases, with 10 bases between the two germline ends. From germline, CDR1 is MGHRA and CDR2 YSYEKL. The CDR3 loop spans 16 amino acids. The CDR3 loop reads CASSQVPPVAKNIQYF. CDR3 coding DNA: TGCGCCAGCAGCCAAGTGCCACCCGTAGCCAAAAACATTCAGTACTTC.

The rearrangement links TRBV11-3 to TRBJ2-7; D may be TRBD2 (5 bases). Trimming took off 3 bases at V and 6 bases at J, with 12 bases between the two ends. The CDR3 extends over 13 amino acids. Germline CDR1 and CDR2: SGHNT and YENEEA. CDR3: CASSLTGTSEQYF. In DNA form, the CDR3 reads TGTGCCAGCAGCTTGACGGGAACCAGCGAGCAGTACTTC. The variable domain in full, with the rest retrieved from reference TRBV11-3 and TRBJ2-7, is EAGVVQSPRYKIIEKKQPVAFWCNPISGHNTLYWYLQNLGQGPELLIRYENEEAVDDSQLPKDRFSAERLKGVDSTLKIQPAELGDSAVYLCASSLTGTSEQYFGPGTRLTVT.

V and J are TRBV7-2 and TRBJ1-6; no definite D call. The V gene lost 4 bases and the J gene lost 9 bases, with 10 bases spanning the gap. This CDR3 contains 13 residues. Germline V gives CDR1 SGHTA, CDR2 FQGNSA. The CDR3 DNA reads TGTGCCAGCAGCTCCGTTGGGAGTTCACCCCTCCACTTT. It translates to CASSSVGSSPLHF.

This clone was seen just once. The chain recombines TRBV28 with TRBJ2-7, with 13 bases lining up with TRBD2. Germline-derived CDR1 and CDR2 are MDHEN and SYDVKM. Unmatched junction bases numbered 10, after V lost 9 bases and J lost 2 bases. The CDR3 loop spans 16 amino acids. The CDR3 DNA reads TGTGCCAGTCGGACTAGCGGGAGTGGGGGACCCTACGAGCAGTACTTC. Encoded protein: CASRTSGSGGPYEQYF.

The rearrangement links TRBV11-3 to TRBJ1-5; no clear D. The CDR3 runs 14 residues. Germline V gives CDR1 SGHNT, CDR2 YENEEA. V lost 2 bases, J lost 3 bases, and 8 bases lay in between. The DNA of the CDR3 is TGTGCCAGCAGCTTACCATATTTCAATCAGCCCCAGCATTTT. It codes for CASSLPYFNQPQHF.

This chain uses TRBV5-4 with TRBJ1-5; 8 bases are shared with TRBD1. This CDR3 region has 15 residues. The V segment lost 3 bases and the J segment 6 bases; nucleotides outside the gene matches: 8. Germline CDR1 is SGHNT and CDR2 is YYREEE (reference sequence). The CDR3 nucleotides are TGTGCCAGCAGCTCATCAGGGGGCGCACCTCAGCCCCAGCATTTT. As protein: CASSSSGGAPQPQHF.

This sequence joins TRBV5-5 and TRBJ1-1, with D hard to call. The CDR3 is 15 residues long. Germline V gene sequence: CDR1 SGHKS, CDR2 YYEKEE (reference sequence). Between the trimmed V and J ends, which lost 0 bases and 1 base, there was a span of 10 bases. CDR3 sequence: CASSLAGFGNTEAFF. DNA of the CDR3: TGTGCCAGCAGCTTGGCTGGGTTCGGGAACACTGAAGCTTTCTTT.

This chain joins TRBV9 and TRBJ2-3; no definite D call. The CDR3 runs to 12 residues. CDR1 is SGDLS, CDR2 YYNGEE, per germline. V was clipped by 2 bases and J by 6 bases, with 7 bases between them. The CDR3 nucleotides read TGTGCCAGCAGCGTTGGCTATGATACGCAGTATTTT. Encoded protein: CASSVGYDTQYF.

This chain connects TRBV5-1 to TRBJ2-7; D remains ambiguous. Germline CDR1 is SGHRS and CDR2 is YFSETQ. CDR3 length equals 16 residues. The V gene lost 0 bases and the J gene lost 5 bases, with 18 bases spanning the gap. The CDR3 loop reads CASSLGYSRAFDEQYF. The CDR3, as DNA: TGCGCCAGCAGCTTGGGCTACTCTAGGGCGTTTGACGAGCAGTACTTC.

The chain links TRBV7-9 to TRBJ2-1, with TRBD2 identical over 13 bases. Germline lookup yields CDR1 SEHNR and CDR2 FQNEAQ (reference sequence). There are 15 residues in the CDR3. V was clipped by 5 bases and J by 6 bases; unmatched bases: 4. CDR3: CASSQTSGRVNEQFF. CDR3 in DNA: TGTGCCAGCAGCCAAACTAGCGGGAGGGTCAATGAGCAGTTCTTC.

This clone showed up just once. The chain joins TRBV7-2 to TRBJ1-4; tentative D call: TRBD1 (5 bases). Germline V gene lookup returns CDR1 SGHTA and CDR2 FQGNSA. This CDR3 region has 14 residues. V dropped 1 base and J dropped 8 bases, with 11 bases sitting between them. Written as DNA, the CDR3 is TGTGCCAGCAGCTTAGTATCGCCAGGGGAAAAACTGTTTTTT. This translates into CASSLVSPGEKLFF.

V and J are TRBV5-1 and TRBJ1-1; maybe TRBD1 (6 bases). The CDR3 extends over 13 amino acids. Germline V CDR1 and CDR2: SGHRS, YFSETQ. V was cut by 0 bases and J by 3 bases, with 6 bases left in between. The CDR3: CASSLGQDTEAFF. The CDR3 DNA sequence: TGCGCCAGCAGCTTGGGACAGGACACTGAAGCTTTCTTT.

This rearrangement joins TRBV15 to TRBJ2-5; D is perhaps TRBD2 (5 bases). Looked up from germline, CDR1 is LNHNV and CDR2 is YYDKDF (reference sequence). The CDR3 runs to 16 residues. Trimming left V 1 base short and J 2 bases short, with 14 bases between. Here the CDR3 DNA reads TGTGCCACCAGCAGAGTCCGGGGAAACCTACAAGAGACCCAGTACTTC. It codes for CATSRVRGNLQETQYF.

CDR3 in amino acids: CASGHKGETQYF. For the CDR3, the DNA is TGTGCTAGTGGCCATAAGGGGGAGACCCAGTACTTC. This chain uses TRBV12-5 with TRBJ2-5, with D possibly TRBD1 on 5 matching bases. The CDR3 is 12 amino acids. Trimming pared 6 bases from V and 5 bases from J, leaving 10 bases between. Germline-derived CDR1 and CDR2 are LGHNT and FRNRAP.

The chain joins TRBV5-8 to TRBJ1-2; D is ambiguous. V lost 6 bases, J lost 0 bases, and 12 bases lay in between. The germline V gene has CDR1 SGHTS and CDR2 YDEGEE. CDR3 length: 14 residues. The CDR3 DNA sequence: TGTGCCAGCAATCGGTGGTTAGCTAACTATGGCTACACCTTC. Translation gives CASNRWLANYGYTF.

Written as DNA, the CDR3 is TGTGCCAGCGGACAGGGGGCGCGCCCTGAAGCTTTCTTT. This gives the protein CASGQGARPEAFF. The rearrangement uses TRBV28 and TRBJ1-1, with TRBD1 matching 11 bases. The germline CDR1 and CDR2 sequences are MDHEN and SYDVKM. The CDR3 extends over 13 amino acids. After removal of 8 bases from V and 6 bases from J, the junction contained 5 bases not matched to a gene.

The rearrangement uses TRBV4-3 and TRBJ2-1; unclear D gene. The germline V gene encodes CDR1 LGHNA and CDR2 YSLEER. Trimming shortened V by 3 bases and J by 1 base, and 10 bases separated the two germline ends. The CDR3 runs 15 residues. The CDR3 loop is CASSQVGRSYNEQFF. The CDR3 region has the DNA TGCGCCAGCAGCCAGGTCGGACGATCCTACAATGAGCAGTTCTTC.

The DNA of the CDR3 is TGTGCCAGCAGCTTAGCGGGAGGGCCAGATACGCAGTATTTT. Its translation is CASSLAGGPDTQYF. The chain joins TRBV11-2 to TRBJ2-3, with 8 nucleotides matching TRBD2. CDR3 size: 14 residues. The germline CDR1 and CDR2 sequences are SGHAT and FQNNGV. V trimming: 1 base; J trimming: 4 bases; junction bases outside the gene matches: 1.

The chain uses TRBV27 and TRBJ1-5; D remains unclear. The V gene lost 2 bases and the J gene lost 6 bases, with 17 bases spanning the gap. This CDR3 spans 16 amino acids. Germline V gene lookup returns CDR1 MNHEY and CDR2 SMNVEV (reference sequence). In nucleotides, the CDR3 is TGTGCCAGCAGTTTAGTTAAGTTAGGAAGCCTTCAGCCCCAGCATTTT. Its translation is CASSLVKLGSLQPQHF.

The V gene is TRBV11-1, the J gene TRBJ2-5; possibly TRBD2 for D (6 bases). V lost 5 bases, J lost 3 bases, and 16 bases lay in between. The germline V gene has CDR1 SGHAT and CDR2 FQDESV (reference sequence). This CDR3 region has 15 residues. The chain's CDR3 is CASSMAPGLKETQYF. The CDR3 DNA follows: TGTGCCAGCAGCATGGCGCCGGGACTCAAAGAGACCCAGTACTTC.

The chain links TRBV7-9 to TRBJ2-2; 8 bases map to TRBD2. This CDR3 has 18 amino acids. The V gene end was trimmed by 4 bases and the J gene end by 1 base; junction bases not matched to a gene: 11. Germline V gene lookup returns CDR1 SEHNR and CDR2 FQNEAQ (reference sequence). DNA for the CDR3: TGTGCCAGCAGCTCCCAGCGGGGGAGCGGGGAGAACACCGGGGAGCTGTTTTTT. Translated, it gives CASSSQRGSGENTGELFF.

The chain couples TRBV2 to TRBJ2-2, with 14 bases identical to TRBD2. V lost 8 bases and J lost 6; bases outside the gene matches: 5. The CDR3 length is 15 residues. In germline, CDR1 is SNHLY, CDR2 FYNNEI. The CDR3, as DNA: TGTGCCAGCTCTGGACTAGCGGGAGGTGCCGGGGAGCTGTTTTTT. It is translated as CASSGLAGGAGELFF.

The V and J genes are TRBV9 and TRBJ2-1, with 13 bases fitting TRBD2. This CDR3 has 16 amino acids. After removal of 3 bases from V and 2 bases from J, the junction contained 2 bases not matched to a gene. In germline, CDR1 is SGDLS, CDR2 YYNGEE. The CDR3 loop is CASSELAGGPYNEQFF. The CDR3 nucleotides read TGTGCCAGCAGCGAACTAGCGGGAGGGCCCTACAATGAGCAGTTCTTC.

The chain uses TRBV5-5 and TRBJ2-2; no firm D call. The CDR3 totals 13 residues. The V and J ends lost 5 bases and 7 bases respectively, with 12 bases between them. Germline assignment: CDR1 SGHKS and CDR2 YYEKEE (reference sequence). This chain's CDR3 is CASRPHGVGELFF. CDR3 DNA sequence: TGTGCCAGCAGACCGCATGGGGTCGGGGAGCTGTTTTTT.

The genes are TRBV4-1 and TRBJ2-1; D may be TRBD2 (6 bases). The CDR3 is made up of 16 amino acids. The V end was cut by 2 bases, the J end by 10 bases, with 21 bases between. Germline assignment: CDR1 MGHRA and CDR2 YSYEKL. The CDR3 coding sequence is TGCGCCAGCAGCCAATACGGTAGCGGCCTGTCTATAGAGCAGTTCTTC. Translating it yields CASSQYGSGLSIEQFF.